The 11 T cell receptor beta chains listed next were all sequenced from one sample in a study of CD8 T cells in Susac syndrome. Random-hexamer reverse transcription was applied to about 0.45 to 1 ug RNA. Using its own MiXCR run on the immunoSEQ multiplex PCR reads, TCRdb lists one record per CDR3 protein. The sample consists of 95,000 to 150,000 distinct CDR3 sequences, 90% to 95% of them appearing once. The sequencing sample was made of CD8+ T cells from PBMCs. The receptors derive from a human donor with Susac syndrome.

The chain's CDR3 is CSARGRATGELFF. The CDR3 region has the DNA TGCAGTGCTAGAGGCCGGGCCACCGGGGAGCTGTTTTTT. The chain is built from TRBV20-1 and TRBJ2-2, with D uncertain. Germline lookup yields CDR1 DFQATT and CDR2 SNEGSKA (reference sequence). This CDR3 comprises 13 residues. Trimming pared 1 base from V and 4 bases from J, leaving 7 bases between.

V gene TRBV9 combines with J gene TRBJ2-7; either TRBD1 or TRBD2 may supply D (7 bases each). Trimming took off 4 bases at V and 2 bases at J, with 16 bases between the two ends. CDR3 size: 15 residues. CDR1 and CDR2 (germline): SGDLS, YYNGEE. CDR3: CASSSGGVGTYEQYF. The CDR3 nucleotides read TGTGCCAGCAGCTCAGGGGGGGTAGGAACCTACGAGCAGTACTTC.

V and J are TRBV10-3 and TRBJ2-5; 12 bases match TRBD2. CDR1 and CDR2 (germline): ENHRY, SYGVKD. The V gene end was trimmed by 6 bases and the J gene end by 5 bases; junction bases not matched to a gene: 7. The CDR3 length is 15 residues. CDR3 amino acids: CAISPSGGAAETQYF. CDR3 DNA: TGTGCCATCAGCCCTAGCGGGGGGGCGGCGGAGACCCAGTACTTC.

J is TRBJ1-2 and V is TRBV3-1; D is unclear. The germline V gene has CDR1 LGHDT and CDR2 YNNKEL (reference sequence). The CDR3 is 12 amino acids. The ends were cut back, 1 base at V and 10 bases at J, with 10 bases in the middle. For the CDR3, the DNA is TGTGCCAGCAGCCAAGGGGGAGGGAACTACACCTTC. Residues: CASSQGGGNYTF.

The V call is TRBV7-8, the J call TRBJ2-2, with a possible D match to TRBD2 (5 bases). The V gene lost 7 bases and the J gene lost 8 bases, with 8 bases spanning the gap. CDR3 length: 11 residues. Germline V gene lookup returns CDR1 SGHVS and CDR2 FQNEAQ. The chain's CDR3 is CASKEVGELFF. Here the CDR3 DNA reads TGTGCCAGCAAGGAGGTGGGGGAGCTGTTTTTT.

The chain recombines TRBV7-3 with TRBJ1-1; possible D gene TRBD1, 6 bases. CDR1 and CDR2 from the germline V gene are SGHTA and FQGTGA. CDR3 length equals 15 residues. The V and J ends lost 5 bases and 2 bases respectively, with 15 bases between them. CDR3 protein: CASSLTGQFNTEAFF. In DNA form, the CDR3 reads TGTGCCAGCAGCCTGACCGGACAGTTTAACACTGAAGCTTTCTTT. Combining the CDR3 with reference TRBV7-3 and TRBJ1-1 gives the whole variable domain GAGVSQTPSNKVTEKGKYVELRCDPISGHTALYWYRQSLGQGPEFLIYFQGTGAADDSGLPNDRFFAVRPEGSVSTLKIQRTERGDSAVYLCASSLTGQFNTEAFFGQGTRLTVV.

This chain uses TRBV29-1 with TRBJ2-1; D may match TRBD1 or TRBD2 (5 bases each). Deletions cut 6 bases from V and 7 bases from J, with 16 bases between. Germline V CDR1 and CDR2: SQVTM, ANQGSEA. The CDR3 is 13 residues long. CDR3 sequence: CSVEWDRRNEQFF. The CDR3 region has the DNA TGCAGCGTCGAATGGGACCGGCGGAATGAGCAGTTCTTC.

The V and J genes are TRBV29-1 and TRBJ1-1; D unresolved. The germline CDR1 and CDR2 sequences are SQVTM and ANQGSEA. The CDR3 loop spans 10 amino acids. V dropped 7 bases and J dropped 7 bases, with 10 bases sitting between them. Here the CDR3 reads CSAGEIEAFF. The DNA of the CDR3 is TGCAGCGCCGGAGAGATTGAAGCTTTCTTT.

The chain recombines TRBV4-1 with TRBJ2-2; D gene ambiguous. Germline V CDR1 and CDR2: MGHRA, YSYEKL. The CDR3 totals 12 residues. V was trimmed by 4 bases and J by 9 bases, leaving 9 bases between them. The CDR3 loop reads CASSPDLRELFF. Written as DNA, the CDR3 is TGCGCCAGCAGCCCCGACCTACGGGAGCTGTTTTTT.

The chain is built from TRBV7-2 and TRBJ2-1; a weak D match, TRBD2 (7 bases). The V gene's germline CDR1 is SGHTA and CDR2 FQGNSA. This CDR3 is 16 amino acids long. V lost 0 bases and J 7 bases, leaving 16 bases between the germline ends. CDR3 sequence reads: CASSLAGGPSLNEQFF. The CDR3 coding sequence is TGTGCCAGCAGCTTAGCGGGGGGGCCGTCTTTAAATGAGCAGTTCTTC.

The DNA for the CDR3 is TGCAGTGCTAGGTCCCGGGTGGGGAAACAAGAGACCCAGTACTTC. Its protein product is CSARSRVGKQETQYF. The chain links TRBV20-1 to TRBJ2-5; D gene unclear. V was shortened by 3 bases and J by 2 bases, with 16 bases between the two germline ends. Germline-derived CDR1 and CDR2 are DFQATT and SNEGSKA (reference sequence). The CDR3 is made up of 15 amino acids.